This TCR beta chain was identified during a study of cytomegalovirus exposure and HLA in healthy donors. The study, taken as a whole, reports: Beyond CMV serostatus, there was no information to go on about immune exposure. CMV antigen specificity of a few CMV-associated chains was confirmed in vitro. Analyses of presence and absence presupposed an approximately uniform sequencing depth across donors. Earlier findings revealed that most TCR beta V segments proved productive either about 87% or about 30% of the time.

Germline CDR1 reads KGHSH; CDR2 reads LQKENI. V lost 4 bases to trimming and J lost 0 bases, with 13 bases between them. The CDR3 extends over 17 amino acids. The PCR contained 60 Vbeta and 13 Jbeta primers. The protocol was immunoSEQ multiplex PCR, while the TCRdb copy is restricted to in-frame clones and leaves out a portion. The repertoire has around 130,000 clones, just under 75% of them found once; the top ten carry over 5%. Turning to this clone: Its antigen remains unknown.

This sequence was found in a man between 35 and 55 years old in good health and CMV-seropositive. Sequencing used PBMCs. The J gene is TRBJ2-6, the V gene TRBV18; TRBD1 might be the D (6 bases). CDR3 region: CASSRLLQGSGANVLTF. Here the CDR3 DNA reads TGTGCCAGCTCACGCCTTCTACAGGGCTCTGGGGCCAACGTCCTGACTTTC.